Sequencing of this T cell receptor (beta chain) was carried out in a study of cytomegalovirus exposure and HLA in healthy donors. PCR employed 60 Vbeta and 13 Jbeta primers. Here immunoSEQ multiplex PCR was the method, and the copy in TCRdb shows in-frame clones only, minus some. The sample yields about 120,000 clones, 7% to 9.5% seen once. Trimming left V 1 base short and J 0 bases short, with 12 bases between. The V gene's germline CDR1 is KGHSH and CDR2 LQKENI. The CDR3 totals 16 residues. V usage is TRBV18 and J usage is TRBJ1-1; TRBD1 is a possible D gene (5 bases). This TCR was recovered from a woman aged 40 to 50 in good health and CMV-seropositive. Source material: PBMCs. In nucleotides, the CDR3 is TGTGCCAGCTCACCACGAGAACAGGCGATGAACACTGAAGCTTTCTTT. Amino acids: CASSPREQAMNTEAFF.